Below are 19 T cell receptor beta chains sequenced from a single sample in a study of T cells after posttransplantation cyclophosphamide. Profiled with immunoSEQ multiplex PCR; TCRdb holds only in-frame clones, not every one. The sample holds tens of thousands of clones, roughly nine tenths seen once. Sequencing was done on a sample of PBMCs. Source of these receptors: a woman in her forties or fifties in good health and a related stem cell transplant donor.

The gene calls are TRBV6-5 and TRBJ1-2; D may be TRBD1 (6 bases). The CDR3 is 13 residues long. Trimming pared 4 bases from V and 7 bases from J, leaving 13 bases between. The germline CDR1 and CDR2 sequences are MNHEY and SVGAGI. CDR3 region: CASSLDRSFGYTF. The DNA of the CDR3 is TGTGCCAGCAGTTTAGACAGGAGCTTTGGCTACACCTTC.

This chain joins TRBV4-1 and TRBJ2-3; no clear D. CDR1 and CDR2 from the germline V gene are MGHRA and YSYEKL. The CDR3 runs 15 residues. V was cut by 1 base and J by 0 bases, with 8 bases left in between. CDR3 sequence (DNA): TGCGCCAGCAGCCAAGCTGACATTAGCACAGATACGCAGTATTTT. This sequence encodes CASSQADISTDTQYF.

The chain uses TRBV11-2 and TRBJ1-1, with D perhaps matching TRBD1 (6 bases). This CDR3 has 14 residues. Per germline, CDR1 SGHAT and CDR2 FQNNGV. V shed 4 bases and J shed 12 bases, with 21 bases lying between them. CDR3 sequence reads: CASSSIDRLPNSFF. Written as DNA, the CDR3 is TGTGCCAGCAGCTCGATCGACAGGCTTCCAAATTCTTTCTTT.

The gene calls are TRBV19 and TRBJ1-1, with D uncertain. Trimming cost V 8 bases and J 0 bases, with 10 bases left between them. Germline V gene sequence: CDR1 LNHDA, CDR2 SQIVND (reference sequence). The CDR3 runs 13 residues. DNA of the CDR3: TGTGCCAGTGGCCTCTCCTTGAACACTGAAGCTTTCTTT. It translates to CASGLSLNTEAFF.

This chain links TRBV30 with TRBJ1-1, with a possible D match to TRBD1 (5 bases). This CDR3 region has 11 residues. Between the trimmed V and J ends, which lost 5 bases and 7 bases, there was a span of 11 bases. From germline, CDR1 is GTSNPN and CDR2 SVGIG (reference sequence). In DNA, the CDR3 is TGTGCCTGGGGGGCTGTCTTTGAAGCTTTCTTT. It encodes CAWGAVFEAFF.

V usage is TRBV5-1 and J usage is TRBJ1-2; a weak D match, TRBD1 (5 bases). V dropped 3 bases and J dropped 2 bases, with 11 bases sitting between them. The CDR3 is 14 residues long. In germline, CDR1 is SGHRS, CDR2 YFSETQ. CDR3 bases: TGCGCCAGCAGCTCGGAGGGGCTGAACTATGGCTACACCTTC. Translation: CASSSEGLNYGYTF.

In this sample, this clone turned up a few times. The chain carries TRBV5-4 and TRBJ2-5; 14 bases are shared with TRBD2. Trimming at V came to 10 bases and at J to 4 bases, leaving 9 bases not matched to a gene. Germline V gene data show CDR1 as SGHNT and CDR2 as YYREEE (reference sequence). The CDR3 sequence is 15 residues long. The CDR3 DNA reads as TGTGCCGGCTCCGGGACTAGCGGGGGTGGAGAGACCCAGTACTTC. It codes for CAGSGTSGGGETQYF.

The chain has TRBV5-4 and TRBJ1-2; 8 bases align to TRBD1. Trimming removed 0 bases from V and 5 bases from J; junction bases left unmatched: 3. From germline, CDR1 is SGHNT and CDR2 YYREEE (reference sequence). The CDR3 has 14 amino acids. The CDR3 region is CASSLARTGYGYTF. As DNA, the CDR3 is TGTGCCAGCAGCTTGGCTCGGACAGGGTATGGCTACACCTTC.

The chain uses TRBV7-6 and TRBJ2-5; 8 nucleotides line up with TRBD1. V shed 5 bases and J 5 bases; nucleotides not matched to a gene: 10. CDR3 length: 15 residues. Germline CDR1 is SGHVS and CDR2 is FNYEAQ. The CDR3 nucleotides are TGTGCCAGCAGCCCCGGACAGGGTGAGCGGGAGACCCAGTACTTC. Translating it yields CASSPGQGERETQYF.

J is TRBJ2-3 and V is TRBV5-4; weak D call: TRBD2 (5 bases). Trimming took 1 base from V and 6 from J, leaving 12 bases between them. The CDR3 is 14 amino acids. CDR1 and CDR2 from the germline V gene are SGHNT and YYREEE (reference sequence). The CDR3 loop reads CASSLWQEADTQYF. The CDR3 DNA reads TGTGCCAGCAGCTTGTGGCAGGAGGCTGATACGCAGTATTTT.

This rearrangement joins TRBV4-2 to TRBJ1-1; TRBD1 is a possible D gene (6 bases). The V end was cut by 7 bases, the J end by 4 bases, with 16 bases between. In germline, CDR1 is LGHNA, CDR2 YNFKEQ. This CDR3 comprises 14 residues. The CDR3 nucleotides read TGTGCCAGCACGCCCGGGGGGGCAGGCACTGAAGCTTTCTTT. Protein: CASTPGGAGTEAFF.

The chain links TRBV29-1 to TRBJ2-7; a possible D gene is TRBD1 (6 bases). Germline CDR1 and CDR2: SQVTM and ANQGSEA. Trimming left V 5 bases short and J 5 bases short, with 13 bases between. The CDR3 has 12 amino acids. CDR3 coding DNA: TGCAGCGTTTCCGGGACATCCCACGAGCAGTACTTC. It is translated as CSVSGTSHEQYF.

The chain couples TRBV6-5 to TRBJ1-2; TRBD1 matches at 7 bases. Germline V gene sequence: CDR1 MNHEY, CDR2 SVGAGI. CDR3 length: 13 residues. Trimming cost V 2 bases and J 6 bases; bases outside gene matches: 3. CDR3 protein: CASSYADRDGYTF. Written as DNA, the CDR3 is TGTGCCAGCAGTTACGCCGACAGGGATGGCTACACCTTC.

CDR3 coding DNA: TGCGCCAGCAGTGAGACGATAGCGGGGGGCACCTCCAATGAGCAGTTCTTC. It specifies CASSETIAGGTSNEQFF. V and J are TRBV10-2 and TRBJ2-1, with 10 positions matching TRBD2. The CDR3 is made up of 17 amino acids. Germline V gene data show CDR1 as WSHSY and CDR2 as SAAADI. J was trimmed by 6 bases and V by 2 bases; bases with no gene match: 10.

V and J are TRBV2 and TRBJ2-3, with D perhaps matching TRBD2 (5 bases). Germline V lookup: CDR1 SNHLY, CDR2 FYNNEI. CDR3 length: 13 amino acids. The V and J ends lost 7 bases and 8 bases respectively, with 16 bases between them. CDR3: CASKPDLQTTQYF. In DNA form, the CDR3 reads TGTGCCAGCAAACCGGACTTACAAACTACGCAGTATTTT.

The V and J genes are TRBV4-1 and TRBJ2-7; 11 bases map to TRBD2. This CDR3 contains 16 residues. CDR1 and CDR2 from the germline V gene are MGHRA and YSYEKL. Germline trimming cut 4 bases from V and 5 bases from J; bases unmatched to any gene: 10. CDR3 loop: CASSPRLAGWGNEQYF. The CDR3 DNA reads as TGCGCCAGCAGCCCTCGACTAGCGGGGTGGGGCAACGAGCAGTACTTC.

The genes are TRBV27 and TRBJ2-5; 10 bases are a match to TRBD2. The tail of the sequence fits TRBJ2-7 better, so the J call may be wrong. Per the germline V gene, CDR1 is MNHEY and CDR2 is SMNVEV (reference sequence). The CDR3 is 15 residues long. The CDR3 loop is CASRSTSGRHYEQYF. Here the CDR3 DNA reads TGTGCCAGCAGGTCGACTAGCGGGCGGCACTACGAGCAGTACTTC.

This clone was picked up a small number of times. The J gene is TRBJ1-5, the V gene TRBV19, with D maybe TRBD1 (5 bases). The germline V gene has CDR1 LNHDA and CDR2 SQIVND (reference sequence). The CDR3 length is 14 residues. Trimming stripped 9 bases from V and 2 bases from J, with 14 bases between. The CDR3 DNA reads as TGTGCCAGCCGAGCGGGGGGGGGCAATCAGCCCCAGCATTTT. It yields the protein CASRAGGGNQPQHF.

V and J are TRBV7-9 and TRBJ2-7; 9 bases match TRBD1. Germline CDR1 is SEHNR and CDR2 is FQNEAQ (reference sequence). Trimming took 5 bases from V and 4 from J; bases not matched to a gene: 6. The CDR3 is made up of 14 amino acids. The CDR3 DNA is TGTGCCAGCAGCGCCCCGGACAGGGGTTACGAGCAGTACTTC. It specifies CASSAPDRGYEQYF.